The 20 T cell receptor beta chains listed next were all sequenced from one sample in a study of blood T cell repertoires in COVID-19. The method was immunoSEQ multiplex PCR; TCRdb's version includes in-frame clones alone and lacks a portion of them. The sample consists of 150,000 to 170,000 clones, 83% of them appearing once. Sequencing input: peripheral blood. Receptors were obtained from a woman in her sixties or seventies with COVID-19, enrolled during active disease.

This CDR3 is CAWSTGRGNTEAFF. CDR3 coding DNA: TGTGCCTGGTCGACAGGCCGGGGGAACACTGAAGCTTTCTTT. V is TRBV30 and J is TRBJ1-1; D may be TRBD1 (6 bases). The germline V gene has CDR1 GTSNPN and CDR2 SVGIG (reference sequence). Deletions cut 5 bases from V and 1 base from J, with 14 bases between. The CDR3 has 14 residues.

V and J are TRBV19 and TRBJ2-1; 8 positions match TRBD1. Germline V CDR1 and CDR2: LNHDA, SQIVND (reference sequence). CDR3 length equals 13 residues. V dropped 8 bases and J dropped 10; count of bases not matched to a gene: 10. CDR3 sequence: CASSQGAEGEQFF. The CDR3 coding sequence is TGTGCCAGTTCTCAGGGGGCGGAGGGGGAGCAGTTCTTC.

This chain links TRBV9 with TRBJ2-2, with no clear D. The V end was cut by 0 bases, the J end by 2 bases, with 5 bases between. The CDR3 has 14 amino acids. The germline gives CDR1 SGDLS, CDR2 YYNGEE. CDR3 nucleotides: TGTGCCAGCAGCGTAGGAGTTAACACCGGGGAGCTGTTTTTT. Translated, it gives CASSVGVNTGELFF.

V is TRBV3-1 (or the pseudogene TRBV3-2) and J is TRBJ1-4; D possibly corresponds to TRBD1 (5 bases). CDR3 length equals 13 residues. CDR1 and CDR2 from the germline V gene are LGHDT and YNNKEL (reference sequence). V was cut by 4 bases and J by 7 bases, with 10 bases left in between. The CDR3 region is CASSRGSIEKLFF. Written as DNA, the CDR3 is TGTGCCAGCAGCCGGGGCAGTATTGAAAAACTGTTTTTT.

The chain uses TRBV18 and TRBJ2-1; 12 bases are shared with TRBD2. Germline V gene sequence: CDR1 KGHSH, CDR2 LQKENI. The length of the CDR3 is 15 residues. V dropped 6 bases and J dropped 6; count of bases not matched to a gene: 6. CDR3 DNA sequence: TGTGCCAGCTCGCCGACTAGCGGGGGCGTCAATGAGCAGTTCTTC. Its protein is CASSPTSGGVNEQFF.

The CDR3 region has the DNA TGTGCCAGCAGCGCCGGGACAGGGTCCGAGCAGTACTTC. Protein sequence: CASSAGTGSEQYF. The V gene is TRBV2, the J gene TRBJ2-7; 9 bases are shared with TRBD1. V trimming: 6 bases; J trimming: 6 bases; junction bases outside the gene matches: 6. Germline-derived CDR1 and CDR2 are SNHLY and FYNNEI. This CDR3 is 13 amino acids long.

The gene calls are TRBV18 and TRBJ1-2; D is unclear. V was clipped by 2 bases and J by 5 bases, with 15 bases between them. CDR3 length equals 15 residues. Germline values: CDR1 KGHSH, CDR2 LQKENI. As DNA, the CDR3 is TGTGCCAGCTCACCAACGAGGGTGGCCTGGTATGGCTACACCTTC. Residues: CASSPTRVAWYGYTF.

CDR3 protein: CASSPGGLWRALSYEQYF. The CDR3 DNA follows: TGTGCCAGTAGCCCCGGGGGTCTATGGCGGGCCCTCTCCTACGAGCAGTACTTC. The chain employs TRBV19 and TRBJ2-7; TRBD2 might be the D (6 bases). Trimming pared 6 bases from V and 0 bases from J, leaving 24 bases between. This CDR3 has 18 amino acids. The germline V gene encodes CDR1 LNHDA and CDR2 SQIVND (reference sequence).

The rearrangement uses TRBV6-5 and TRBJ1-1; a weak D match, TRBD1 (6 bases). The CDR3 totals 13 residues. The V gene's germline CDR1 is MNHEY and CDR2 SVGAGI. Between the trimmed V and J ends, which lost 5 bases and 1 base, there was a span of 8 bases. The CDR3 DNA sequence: TGTGCCAGCAGTACCAGGGGGAACACTGAAGCTTTCTTT. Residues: CASSTRGNTEAFF.

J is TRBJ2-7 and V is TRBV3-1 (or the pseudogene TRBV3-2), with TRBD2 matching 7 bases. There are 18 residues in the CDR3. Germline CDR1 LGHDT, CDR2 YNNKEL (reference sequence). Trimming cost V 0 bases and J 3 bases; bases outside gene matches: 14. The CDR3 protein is CASSQDLGGRTSFYEQYF. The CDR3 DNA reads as TGTGCCAGCAGCCAAGATTTGGGGGGGAGGACCTCCTTCTACGAGCAGTACTTC.

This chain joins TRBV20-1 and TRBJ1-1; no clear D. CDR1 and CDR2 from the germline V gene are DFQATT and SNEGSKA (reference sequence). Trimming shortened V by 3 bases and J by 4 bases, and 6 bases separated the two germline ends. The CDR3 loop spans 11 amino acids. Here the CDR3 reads CSASGSTEAFF. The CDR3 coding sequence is TGCAGTGCTAGCGGTAGCACTGAAGCTTTCTTT.

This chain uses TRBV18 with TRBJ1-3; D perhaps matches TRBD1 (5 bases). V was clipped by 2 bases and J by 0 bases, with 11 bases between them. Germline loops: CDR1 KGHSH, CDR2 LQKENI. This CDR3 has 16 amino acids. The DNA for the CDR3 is TGTGCCAGCTCACCAAAGACAGTTCACTCTGGAAACACCATATATTTT. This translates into CASSPKTVHSGNTIYF.

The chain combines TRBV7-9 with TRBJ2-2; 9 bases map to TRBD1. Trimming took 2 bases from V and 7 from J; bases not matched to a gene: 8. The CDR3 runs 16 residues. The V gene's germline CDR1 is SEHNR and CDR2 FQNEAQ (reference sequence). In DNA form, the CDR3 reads TGTGCCAGCAGCTTAACCGGGACAGGGCAAGACGGGGAGCTGTTTTTT. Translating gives CASSLTGTGQDGELFF.

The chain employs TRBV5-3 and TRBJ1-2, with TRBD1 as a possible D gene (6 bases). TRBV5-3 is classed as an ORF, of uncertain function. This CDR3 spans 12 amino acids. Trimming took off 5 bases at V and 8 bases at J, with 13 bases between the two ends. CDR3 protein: CARSSQGGGYTF. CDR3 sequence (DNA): TGTGCCAGAAGTTCACAGGGTGGAGGCTACACCTTC.

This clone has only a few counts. CDR3: CASSPASGNSPLHF. The CDR3 nucleotides read TGTGCCAGCAGCCCTGCATCGGGTAATTCACCCCTCCACTTT. The gene calls are TRBV3-1 (or the pseudogene TRBV3-2) and TRBJ1-6; the D is unclear. Germline V lookup: CDR1 LGHDT, CDR2 YNNKEL (reference sequence). The CDR3 covers 14 residues. The ends were cut back, 4 bases at V and 6 bases at J, with 10 bases in the middle.

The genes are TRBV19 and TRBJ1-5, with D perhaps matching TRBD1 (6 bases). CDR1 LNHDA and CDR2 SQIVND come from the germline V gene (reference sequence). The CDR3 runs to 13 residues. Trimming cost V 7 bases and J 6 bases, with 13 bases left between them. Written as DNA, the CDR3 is TGTGCCAGTAAGTACAGGGAAGGTCAGCCCCAGCATTTT. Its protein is CASKYREGQPQHF. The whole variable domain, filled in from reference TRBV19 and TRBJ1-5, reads DGGITQSPKYLFRKEGQNVTLSCEQNLNHDAMYWYRQDPGQGLRLIYYSQIVNDFQKGDIAEGYSVSREKKESFPLTVTSAQKNPTAFYLCASKYREGQPQHFGDGTRLSIL.

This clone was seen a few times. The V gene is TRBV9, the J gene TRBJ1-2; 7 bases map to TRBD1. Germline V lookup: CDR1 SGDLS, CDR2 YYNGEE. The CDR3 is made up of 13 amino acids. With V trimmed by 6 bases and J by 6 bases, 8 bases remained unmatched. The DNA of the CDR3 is TGTGCCAGCACCCAGACAGGGAAGGATGGCTACACCTTC. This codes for CASTQTGKDGYTF.

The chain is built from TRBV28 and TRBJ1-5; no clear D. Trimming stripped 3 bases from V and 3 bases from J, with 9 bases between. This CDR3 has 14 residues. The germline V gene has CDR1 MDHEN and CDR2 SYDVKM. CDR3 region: CASSFNSYNQPQHF. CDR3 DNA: TGTGCCAGCAGTTTTAACAGCTACAATCAGCCCCAGCATTTT.

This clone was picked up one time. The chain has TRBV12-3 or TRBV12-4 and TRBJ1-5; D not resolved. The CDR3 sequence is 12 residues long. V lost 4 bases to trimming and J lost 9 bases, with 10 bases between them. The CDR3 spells CASSSAGRPQHF. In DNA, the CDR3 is TGTGCCAGCAGTTCCGCTGGGAGGCCCCAGCATTTT.

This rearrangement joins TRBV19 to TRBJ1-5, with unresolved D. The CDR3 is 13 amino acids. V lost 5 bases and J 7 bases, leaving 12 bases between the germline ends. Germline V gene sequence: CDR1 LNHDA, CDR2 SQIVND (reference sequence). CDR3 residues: CASSEGWGQPQHF. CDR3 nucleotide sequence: TGTGCCAGTAGTGAGGGTTGGGGACAGCCCCAGCATTTT. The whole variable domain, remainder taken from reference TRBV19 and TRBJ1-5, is DGGITQSPKYLFRKEGQNVTLSCEQNLNHDAMYWYRQDPGQGLRLIYYSQIVNDFQKGDIAEGYSVSREKKESFPLTVTSAQKNPTAFYLCASSEGWGQPQHFGDGTRLSIL.